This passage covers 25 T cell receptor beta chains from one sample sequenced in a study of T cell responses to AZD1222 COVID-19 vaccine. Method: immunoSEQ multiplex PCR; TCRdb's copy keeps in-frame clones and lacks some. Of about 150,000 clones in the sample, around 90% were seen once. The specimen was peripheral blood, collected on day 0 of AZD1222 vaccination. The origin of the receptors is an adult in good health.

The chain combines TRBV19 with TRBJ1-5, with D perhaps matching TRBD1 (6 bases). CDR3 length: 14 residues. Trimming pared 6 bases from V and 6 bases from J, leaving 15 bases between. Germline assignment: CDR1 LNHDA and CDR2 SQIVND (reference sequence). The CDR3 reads CASRPGVGGQPQHF. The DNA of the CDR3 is TGTGCCAGTAGACCAGGGGTTGGGGGTCAGCCCCAGCATTTT.

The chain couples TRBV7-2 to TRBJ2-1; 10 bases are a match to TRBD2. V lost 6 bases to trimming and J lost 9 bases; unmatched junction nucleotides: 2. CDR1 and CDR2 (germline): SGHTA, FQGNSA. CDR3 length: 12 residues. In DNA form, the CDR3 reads TGTGCCAGCAGAGGACTAGCGGTTGAGCAGTTCTTC. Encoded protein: CASRGLAVEQFF.

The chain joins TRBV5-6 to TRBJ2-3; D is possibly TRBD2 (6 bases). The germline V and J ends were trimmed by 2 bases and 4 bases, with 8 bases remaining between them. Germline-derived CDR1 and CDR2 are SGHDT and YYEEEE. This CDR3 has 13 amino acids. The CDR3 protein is CASSFPGADTQYF. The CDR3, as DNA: TGTGCCAGCAGCTTCCCGGGAGCAGATACGCAGTATTTT.

The CDR3 is CASSLSLSTLMSSPLHF. The CDR3 DNA reads TGTGCCAGCAGCTTAAGCCTCAGCACCCTGATGAGTTCACCCCTCCACTTT. V is TRBV7-2 and J is TRBJ1-6, with D hard to call. CDR3 size: 17 residues. With 2 bases removed from V and 9 bases from J, the gap between germline ends came to 20 bases. Looked up from germline, CDR1 is SGHTA and CDR2 is FQGNSA.

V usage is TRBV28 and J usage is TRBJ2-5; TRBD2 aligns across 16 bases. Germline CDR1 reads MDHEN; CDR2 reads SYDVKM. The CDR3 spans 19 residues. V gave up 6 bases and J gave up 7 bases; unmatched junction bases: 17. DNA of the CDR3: TGTGCCAGCAGCCCCAGATTCCCGGGACTAGCGGGAGGGATCGGGACCCAGTACTTC. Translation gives CASSPRFPGLAGGIGTQYF.

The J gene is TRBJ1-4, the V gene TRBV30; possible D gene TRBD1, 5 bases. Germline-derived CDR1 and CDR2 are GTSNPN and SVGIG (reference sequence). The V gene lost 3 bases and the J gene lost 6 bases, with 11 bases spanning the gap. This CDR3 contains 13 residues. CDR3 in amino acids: CAWRGGGYEKLFF. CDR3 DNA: TGTGCCTGGAGGGGGGGAGGATATGAAAAACTGTTTTTT.

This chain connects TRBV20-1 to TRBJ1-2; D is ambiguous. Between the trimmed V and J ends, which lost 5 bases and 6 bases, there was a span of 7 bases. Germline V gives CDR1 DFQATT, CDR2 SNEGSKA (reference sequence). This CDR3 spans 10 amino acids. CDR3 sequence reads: CSAGPDGYTF. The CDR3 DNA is TGCAGTGCTGGCCCTGATGGCTACACCTTC.

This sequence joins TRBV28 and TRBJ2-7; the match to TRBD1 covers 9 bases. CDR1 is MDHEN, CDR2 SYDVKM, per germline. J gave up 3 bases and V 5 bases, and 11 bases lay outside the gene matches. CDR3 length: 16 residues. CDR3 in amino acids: CASSPYTGQGIYEQYF. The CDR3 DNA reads TGTGCCAGCAGTCCGTACACGGGACAGGGAATCTACGAGCAGTACTTC.

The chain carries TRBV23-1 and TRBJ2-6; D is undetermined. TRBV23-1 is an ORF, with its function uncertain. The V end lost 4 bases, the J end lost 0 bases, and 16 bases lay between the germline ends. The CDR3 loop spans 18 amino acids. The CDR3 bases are TGCGCCAGCAGTCTCCCCAGGCACGGCTACTCTGGGGCCAACGTCCTGACTTTC. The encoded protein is CASSLPRHGYSGANVLTF.

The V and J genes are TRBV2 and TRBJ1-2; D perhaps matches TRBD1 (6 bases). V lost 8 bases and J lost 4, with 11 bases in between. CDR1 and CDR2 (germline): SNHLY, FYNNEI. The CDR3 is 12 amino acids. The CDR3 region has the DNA TGTGCCAGCGACAGGTTCGTCTATGGCTACACCTTC. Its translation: CASDRFVYGYTF. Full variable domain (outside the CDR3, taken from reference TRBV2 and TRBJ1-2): EPEVTQTPSHQVTQMGQEVILRCVPISNHLYFYWYRQILGQKVEFLVSFYNNEISEKSEIFDDQFSVERPDGSNFTLKIRSTKLEDSAMYFCASDRFVYGYTFGSGTRLTVV.

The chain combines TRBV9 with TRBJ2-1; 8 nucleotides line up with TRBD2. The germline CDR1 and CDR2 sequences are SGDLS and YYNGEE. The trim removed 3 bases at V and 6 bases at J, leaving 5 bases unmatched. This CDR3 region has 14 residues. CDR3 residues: CASSARTSSNEQFF. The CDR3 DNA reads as TGTGCCAGCAGCGCCAGGACTAGCAGCAATGAGCAGTTCTTC.

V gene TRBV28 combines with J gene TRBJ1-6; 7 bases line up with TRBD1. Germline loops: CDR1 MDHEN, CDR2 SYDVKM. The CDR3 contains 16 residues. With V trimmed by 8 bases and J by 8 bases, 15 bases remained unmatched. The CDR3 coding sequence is TGTGCCAGCCACGAAGGGGGACAGCCGAGGGATTCACCCCTCCACTTT. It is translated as CASHEGGQPRDSPLHF.

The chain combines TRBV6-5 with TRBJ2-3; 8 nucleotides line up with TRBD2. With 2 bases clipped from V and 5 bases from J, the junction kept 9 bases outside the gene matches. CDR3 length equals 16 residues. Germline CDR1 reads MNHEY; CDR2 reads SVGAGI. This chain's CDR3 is CASSYEGGRREDTQYF. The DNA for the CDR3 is TGTGCCAGCAGTTACGAGGGCGGGAGGAGGGAAGATACGCAGTATTTT.

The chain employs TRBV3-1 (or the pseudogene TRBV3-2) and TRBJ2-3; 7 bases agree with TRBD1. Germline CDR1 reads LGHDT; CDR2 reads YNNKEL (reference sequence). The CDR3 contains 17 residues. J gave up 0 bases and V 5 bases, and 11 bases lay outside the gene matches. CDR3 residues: CASSYSTGPLSTDTQYF. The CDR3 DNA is TGTGCCAGCAGCTACTCGACAGGGCCACTTAGCACAGATACGCAGTATTTT.

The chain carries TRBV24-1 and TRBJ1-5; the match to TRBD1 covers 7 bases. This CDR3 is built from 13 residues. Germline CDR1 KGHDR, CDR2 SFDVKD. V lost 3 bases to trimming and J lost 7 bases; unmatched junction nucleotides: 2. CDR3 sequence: CATSDPRGQPQHF. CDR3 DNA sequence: TGTGCCACCAGTGATCCCAGGGGGCAGCCCCAGCATTTT.

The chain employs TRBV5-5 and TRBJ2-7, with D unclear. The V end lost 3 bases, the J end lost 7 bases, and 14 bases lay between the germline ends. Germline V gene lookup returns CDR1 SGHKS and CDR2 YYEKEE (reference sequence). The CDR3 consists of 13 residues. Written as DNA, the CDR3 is TGTGCCAGCAGCTCCCCCCGTGCTATGGAGCAGTACTTC. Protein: CASSSPRAMEQYF. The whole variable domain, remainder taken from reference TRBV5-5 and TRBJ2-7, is DAGVTQSPTHLIKTRGQQVTLRCSPISGHKSVSWYQQVLGQGPQFIFQYYEKEERGRGNFPDRFSARQFPNYSSELNVNALLLGDSALYLCASSSPRAMEQYFGPGTRLTVT.

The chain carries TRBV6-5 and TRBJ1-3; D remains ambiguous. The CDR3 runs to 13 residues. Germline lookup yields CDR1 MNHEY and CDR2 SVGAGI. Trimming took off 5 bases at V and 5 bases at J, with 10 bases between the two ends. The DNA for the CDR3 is TGTGCCAGCAGTACCAGGTTGCGAAACACCATATATTTT. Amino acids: CASSTRLRNTIYF.

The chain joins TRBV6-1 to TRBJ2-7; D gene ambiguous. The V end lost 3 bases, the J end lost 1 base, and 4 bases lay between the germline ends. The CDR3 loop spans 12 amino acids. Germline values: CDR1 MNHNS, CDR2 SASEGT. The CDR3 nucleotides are TGTGCCAGCAGTGATCTATCCTACGAGCAGTACTTC. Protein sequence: CASSDLSYEQYF.

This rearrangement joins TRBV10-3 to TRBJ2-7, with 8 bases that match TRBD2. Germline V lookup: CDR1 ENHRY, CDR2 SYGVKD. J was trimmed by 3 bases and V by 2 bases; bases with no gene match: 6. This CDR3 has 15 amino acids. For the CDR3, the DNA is TGTGCCATCAGTGAGCTTAGCGGGGCGTTCTACGAGCAGTACTTC. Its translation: CAISELSGAFYEQYF.

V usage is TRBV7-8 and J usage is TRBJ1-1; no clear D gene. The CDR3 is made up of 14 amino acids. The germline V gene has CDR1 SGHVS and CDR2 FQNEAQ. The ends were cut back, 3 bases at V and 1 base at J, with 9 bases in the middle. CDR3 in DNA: TGTGCCAGCAGCTTGCCAGGCGGGAACACTGAAGCTTTCTTT. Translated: CASSLPGGNTEAFF.

The CDR3: CASSLDRGYEQYF. The DNA for the CDR3 is TGTGCCAGCAGCCTGGACAGGGGGTACGAGCAGTACTTC. V gene TRBV6-5 combines with J gene TRBJ2-7, with TRBD1 matching over 10 bases. The J segment lost 4 bases and the V segment lost 6 bases, leaving 3 bases of the junction unmatched. The CDR3 totals 13 residues. Germline CDR1 reads MNHEY; CDR2 reads SVGAGI.

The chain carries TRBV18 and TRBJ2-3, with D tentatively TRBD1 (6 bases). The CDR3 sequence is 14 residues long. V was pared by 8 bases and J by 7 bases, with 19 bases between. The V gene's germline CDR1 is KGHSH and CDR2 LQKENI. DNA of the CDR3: TGTGCCAGCCGTCACAAGGGGGTCGGGAATACGCAGTATTTT. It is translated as CASRHKGVGNTQYF.

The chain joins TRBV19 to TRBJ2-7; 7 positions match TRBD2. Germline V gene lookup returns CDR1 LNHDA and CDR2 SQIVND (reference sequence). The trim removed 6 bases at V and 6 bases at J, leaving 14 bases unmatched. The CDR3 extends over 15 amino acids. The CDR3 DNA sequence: TGTGCCAGTAGATCCCTCCGGGGCGGGAGAGGCGAGCAGTACTTC. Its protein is CASRSLRGGRGEQYF.

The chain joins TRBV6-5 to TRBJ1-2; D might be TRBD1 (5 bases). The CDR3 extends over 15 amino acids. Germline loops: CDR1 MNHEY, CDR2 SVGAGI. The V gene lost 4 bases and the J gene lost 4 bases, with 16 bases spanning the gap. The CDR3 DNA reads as TGTGCCAGCAGTTCTGGGCGCCCCGGGGGCTATGGCTACACCTTC. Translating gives CASSSGRPGGYGYTF.

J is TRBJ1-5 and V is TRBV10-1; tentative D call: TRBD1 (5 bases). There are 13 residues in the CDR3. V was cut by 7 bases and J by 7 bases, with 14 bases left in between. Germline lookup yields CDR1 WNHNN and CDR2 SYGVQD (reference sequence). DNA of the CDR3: TGCGCCAGCACCGAGGGGCCAGGACAGCCCCAGCATTTT. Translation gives CASTEGPGQPQHF.